Shown below are 22 T cell receptor beta chains from a single sample sequenced in a study of CD8+ T cells in alopecia areata (dated by TCRdb to 2016 to 2019). The time point label of this sample denotes: baseline before oral tofacitinib. The library came from the immunoSEQ multiplex PCR assay. RNA was extracted from all samples and reverse transcribed into cDNA, which served as template for TCR sequencing. TCRdb obtained this table from immuneACCESS and retained in-frame rearrangements with V and J assigned. These tables miss some clones; where compared with another copy, unresolved V genes account for less than half of the shortfall, and the remainder is unexplained. The sample table holds 150,000 to 200,000 clones, of which around 60% were seen once. The top ten constitute approximately 14% of the sample. This specimen was CD4+ T cells sorted from blood, taken at week 0. All receptors come from a human donor with alopecia areata.

This chain uses TRBV4-2 with TRBJ2-5; no definite D call. V lost 4 bases to trimming and J lost 5 bases, with 14 bases between them. The germline gives CDR1 LGHNA, CDR2 YNFKEQ. CDR3 size: 14 residues. This chain's CDR3 is CASSLNRGGETQYF. The DNA for the CDR3 is TGTGCCAGCAGCCTAAACAGAGGTGGGGAGACCCAGTACTTC.

This clone appeared a single time. The chain couples TRBV11-2 to TRBJ1-2, with 8 bases fitting TRBD1. V was pared by 5 bases and J by 8 bases, with 4 bases of the junction left unmatched. Germline assignment: CDR1 SGHAT and CDR2 FQNNGV. The length of the CDR3 is 12 residues. Written as DNA, the CDR3 is TGTGCCAGCAGCAATGACAGGGGCGGCTACACCTTC. Translated, it gives CASSNDRGGYTF.

The rearrangement links TRBV30 to TRBJ2-7, with D uncertain. Germline CDR1 reads GTSNPN; CDR2 reads SVGIG (reference sequence). Trimming took 0 bases from V and 0 from J, leaving 9 bases between them. The CDR3 is 14 residues long. This CDR3 reads CAWSVSEVSYEQYF. CDR3 DNA: TGTGCCTGGAGTGTCTCGGAAGTCTCCTACGAGCAGTACTTC.

The chain carries TRBV29-1 and TRBJ2-3; D assignment may be TRBD1 or TRBD2 (5 bases each). The germline gives CDR1 SQVTM, CDR2 ANQGSEA. The CDR3 runs 15 residues. The V and J ends lost 4 bases and 2 bases respectively, with 16 bases between them. CDR3 region: CSVVLGRRDTDTQYF. Here the CDR3 DNA reads TGCAGCGTTGTATTGGGACGTAGAGACACAGATACGCAGTATTTT.

The chain recombines TRBV7-3 with TRBJ1-5; a possible D gene is TRBD1 (5 bases). The CDR3 sequence is 16 residues long. Trimming stripped 2 bases from V and 1 base from J, with 12 bases between. Germline-derived CDR1 and CDR2 are SGHTA and FQGTGA. CDR3: CASSLLYGDSNQPQHF. The CDR3 DNA sequence: TGTGCCAGCAGCTTATTGTACGGGGACAGCAATCAGCCCCAGCATTTT.

This clone has a handful of counts. V and J are TRBV18 and TRBJ2-3, with D unresolved. In germline, CDR1 is KGHSH, CDR2 LQKENI. The length of the CDR3 is 12 residues. Trimming cost V 6 bases and J 1 base, with 5 bases left between them. The CDR3 protein is CASSQGTDTQYF. DNA of the CDR3: TGTGCCAGCTCTCAGGGCACAGATACGCAGTATTTT.

This clone has more than one count but fewer than ten. The V call is TRBV19, the J call TRBJ1-2, with TRBD1 matching 8 bases. CDR3 length equals 13 residues. In germline, CDR1 is LNHDA, CDR2 SQIVND (reference sequence). V was pared by 4 bases and J by 8 bases, with 6 bases of the junction left unmatched. The chain's CDR3 is CASSRQGAYGYTF. The CDR3 DNA reads TGTGCCAGTAGTAGGCAGGGGGCGTACGGCTACACCTTC. Combining the CDR3 with reference TRBV19 and TRBJ1-2 gives the whole variable domain DGGITQSPKYLFRKEGQNVTLSCEQNLNHDAMYWYRQDPGQGLRLIYYSQIVNDFQKGDIAEGYSVSREKKESFPLTVTSAQKNPTAFYLCASSRQGAYGYTFGSGTRLTVV.

The CDR3 loop reads CASSFRAFGAAHERYGYTF. DNA of the CDR3: TGTGCCAGCAGCTTCAGGGCTTTTGGGGCCGCGCACGAGAGATATGGCTACACCTTC. This chain connects TRBV5-6 to TRBJ1-2; perhaps TRBD1 as D (5 bases). CDR1 is SGHDT, CDR2 YYEEEE, per germline. The V gene lost 2 bases and the J gene lost 5 bases, with 28 bases spanning the gap. There are 19 residues in the CDR3.

The chain has TRBV6-5 and TRBJ1-6; D gene unclear. V lost 5 bases and J lost 7, with 12 bases in between. This CDR3 comprises 14 residues. Germline V gene lookup returns CDR1 MNHEY and CDR2 SVGAGI. The CDR3 protein is CASSRRALNSPLHF. The CDR3 coding sequence is TGTGCCAGCAGTCGCCGGGCCTTAAATTCACCCCTCCACTTT.

The DNA of the CDR3 is TGTGCCAGCTCACCAAGGACTAGCGGGGGGGCTGCAGATACGCAGTATTTT. Residues: CASSPRTSGGAADTQYF. The V gene is TRBV18, the J gene TRBJ2-3, with 15 bases fitting TRBD2. The CDR3 runs 17 residues. J lost 4 bases, V lost 2 bases, and 4 bases had no gene match. Germline CDR1 reads KGHSH; CDR2 reads LQKENI.

The chain combines TRBV10-3 with TRBJ1-5; maybe TRBD1 (5 bases). This CDR3 comprises 15 residues. Trimming took off 3 bases at V and 2 bases at J, with 11 bases between the two ends. Germline values: CDR1 ENHRY, CDR2 SYGVKD. Here the CDR3 reads CAISDPRGGNQPQHF. In DNA form, the CDR3 reads TGTGCCATCAGTGATCCCCGGGGGGGCAATCAGCCCCAGCATTTT.

The V call is TRBV7-2, the J call TRBJ2-5; weak D call: TRBD1 (5 bases). The CDR3 totals 14 residues. Germline values: CDR1 SGHTA, CDR2 FQGNSA. V gave up 4 bases and J gave up 3 bases, with 12 bases separating them. The CDR3 loop reads CASSSPLREETQYF. CDR3 sequence (DNA): TGTGCCAGCAGCTCCCCTCTCAGGGAAGAGACCCAGTACTTC.

The chain carries TRBV30 and TRBJ1-2; 8 nucleotides line up with TRBD1. This CDR3 has 14 amino acids. With V trimmed by 3 bases and J by 6 bases, 9 bases remained unmatched. CDR1 and CDR2 from the germline V gene are GTSNPN and SVGIG (reference sequence). CDR3 region: CAWSRGQRLDGYTF. CDR3 bases: TGTGCCTGGAGCAGGGGGCAAAGGTTGGATGGCTACACCTTC.

The CDR3 DNA is TGTGCCTGGAGTGAGGATTTTGGCAATCAGCCCCAGCATTTT. It yields the protein CAWSEDFGNQPQHF. This rearrangement joins TRBV30 to TRBJ1-5; D is undetermined. The CDR3 sequence is 14 residues long. Trimming stripped 1 base from V and 2 bases from J, with 9 bases between. Germline V gene lookup returns CDR1 GTSNPN and CDR2 SVGIG (reference sequence).

The genes are TRBV27 and TRBJ2-5; D possibly corresponds to TRBD1 (6 bases). V gave up 6 bases and J gave up 4 bases, with 21 bases separating them. The length of the CDR3 is 16 residues. Germline loops: CDR1 MNHEY, CDR2 SMNVEV (reference sequence). The CDR3 DNA reads TGTGCCAGCAGCAGAACATATCCGGGACATGGAGAGACCCAGTACTTC. The encoded protein is CASSRTYPGHGETQYF.

The chain links TRBV5-6 to TRBJ1-6; D remains unclear. Trimming removed 4 bases at V and 9 bases at J, with 5 bases between. In germline, CDR1 is SGHDT, CDR2 YYEEEE. There are 11 residues in the CDR3. The CDR3 region is CASSGGSPLHF. CDR3 nucleotide sequence: TGTGCCAGCAGCGGCGGTTCACCCCTCCACTTT.

This clone was found a few times. V and J are TRBV29-1 and TRBJ1-4, with a weak D call TRBD1 (5 bases). The CDR3 is 13 residues long. From germline, CDR1 is SQVTM and CDR2 ANQGSEA. The V and J ends lost 4 bases and 3 bases respectively, with 9 bases between them. CDR3 nucleotide sequence: TGCAGCGTTGGAAAGGGGCCTAATGAAAAACTGTTTTTT. Translating it yields CSVGKGPNEKLFF.

The genes are TRBV29-1 and TRBJ2-1, with unresolved D. The CDR3 runs 11 residues. V lost 7 bases, J lost 8 bases, and 12 bases lay in between. Germline assignment: CDR1 SQVTM and CDR2 ANQGSEA. The CDR3 DNA sequence: TGCAGCGCCTACCTCCGGGATGAGCAGTTCTTC. As protein: CSAYLRDEQFF.

The V call is TRBV9, the J call TRBJ1-2; the D gene is possibly TRBD1 (5 bases). Germline CDR1 SGDLS, CDR2 YYNGEE. V was shortened by 4 bases and J by 8 bases, with 21 bases between the two germline ends. CDR3 length: 15 amino acids. DNA of the CDR3: TGTGCCAGCAGCAAGCGGGGCGACTATTTGCGAGGCTACACCTTC. It codes for CASSKRGDYLRGYTF.

The V gene is TRBV7-2, the J gene TRBJ2-7, with D possibly TRBD1 on 5 matching bases. The V end was cut by 2 bases, the J end by 2 bases, with 10 bases between. CDR3 length: 14 residues. Germline CDR1 SGHTA, CDR2 FQGNSA. CDR3 nucleotide sequence: TGTGCCAGCAGCTTACGAAGGGGCGCCTACGAGCAGTACTTC. As protein: CASSLRRGAYEQYF.

The genes are TRBV6-5 and TRBJ1-5, with D unresolved. In germline, CDR1 is MNHEY, CDR2 SVGAGI. V gave up 0 bases and J gave up 1 base, with 7 bases separating them. The CDR3 spans 15 residues. The CDR3 here is CASSYSGQSNQPQHF. CDR3 nucleotide sequence: TGTGCCAGCAGTTACTCCGGGCAGAGCAATCAGCCCCAGCATTTT.

The rearrangement uses TRBV7-9 and TRBJ1-2, with no clear D. Between the trimmed V and J ends, which lost 6 bases and 4 bases, there was a span of 9 bases. CDR1 is SEHNR and CDR2 is FQNEAQ in the germline V gene (reference sequence). The length of the CDR3 is 12 residues. CDR3 protein: CASSPNSYGYTF. In nucleotides, the CDR3 is TGTGCCAGCAGTCCAAACAGCTATGGCTACACCTTC.